One and the same sample provided the 12 T cell receptor beta chains below, sequenced in a study of shared clonotypes between healthy human individuals. Produced via immunoSEQ multiplex PCR; TCRdb's table is partial and in-frame only. Found here are around 1.5 million clones, nearly 99% of them singletons; the top ten hold 0.4% to 0.55%. Sequencing was performed on naive CD4+ T cells sorted from blood. Subset specified: CD45RA+ positively selected. Receptors were obtained from a man younger than 40 in good health.

This chain connects TRBV19 to TRBJ2-7; TRBD2 aligns across 8 bases. This CDR3 is 14 amino acids long. The ends lost 7 bases at V and 0 bases at J; junction bases unmatched: 5. Germline loops: CDR1 LNHDA, CDR2 SQIVND (reference sequence). The CDR3 here is CASTPGGFSYEQYF. The CDR3 nucleotides read TGTGCCAGTACCCCGGGGGGGTTCTCCTACGAGCAGTACTTC.

This chain's CDR3 is CASSSPFRVGNTEAFF. The CDR3 coding sequence is TGTGCCAGCAGTTCCCCCTTCAGGGTTGGGAACACTGAAGCTTTCTTT. V is TRBV6-5 and J is TRBJ1-1, with D tentatively TRBD1 (5 bases). This CDR3 has 16 amino acids. Per the germline V gene, CDR1 is MNHEY and CDR2 is SVGAGI. Trimming shortened V by 4 bases and J by 1 base, and 16 bases separated the two germline ends.

This chain connects TRBV7-9 to TRBJ2-2, with 8 positions matching TRBD1. This CDR3 comprises 15 residues. J was trimmed by 4 bases and V by 8 bases; bases with no gene match: 9. Germline CDR1 reads SEHNR; CDR2 reads FQNEAQ (reference sequence). CDR3 nucleotides: TGTGCCAGCGGTCAGGGGGCGATGAGCACCGGGGAGCTGTTTTTT. As protein: CASGQGAMSTGELFF.

The chain links TRBV27 to TRBJ1-2; the match to TRBD1 covers 8 bases. J lost 7 bases, V lost 1 base, and 8 bases had no gene match. This CDR3 spans 15 amino acids. Germline-derived CDR1 and CDR2 are MNHEY and SMNVEV (reference sequence). CDR3 DNA: TGTGCCAGCAGTTTATTTCACAGGGGGATTCTTGGCTACACCTTC. Protein sequence: CASSLFHRGILGYTF.

The V call is TRBV7-9, the J call TRBJ2-7; D possibly matches TRBD1 or TRBD2 (6 bases each). The CDR3 consists of 14 residues. Per the germline V gene, CDR1 is SEHNR and CDR2 is FQNEAQ (reference sequence). Trimming removed 1 base at V and 7 bases at J, with 14 bases between. CDR3 coding DNA: TGTGCCAGCAGCTTAGATCGGGGGCGTCGGGAGCAGTACTTC. Translated: CASSLDRGRREQYF.

Concerning this clone: In the same sample, other DNA sequences code for this CDR3. The V and J genes are TRBV6-4 and TRBJ2-3, with TRBD2 matching over 10 bases. V lost 6 bases to trimming and J lost 4 bases; unmatched junction nucleotides: 7. Per germline, CDR1 MRHNA and CDR2 SNTAGT. The CDR3 is made up of 15 amino acids. Written as DNA, the CDR3 is TGTGCCAGCAGCTTGAGCGGGAGGGCCGCAGATACGCAGTATTTT. This codes for CASSLSGRAADTQYF.

The CDR3 nucleotides are TGTGCCTGGAGTGAGGGGTCCCCCTACGAGCAGTACTTC. Its translation is CAWSEGSPYEQYF. V is TRBV30 and J is TRBJ2-7; perhaps TRBD1 as D (5 bases). Trimming shortened V by 1 base and J by 2 bases, and 9 bases separated the two germline ends. Germline V gene sequence: CDR1 GTSNPN, CDR2 SVGIG (reference sequence). This CDR3 is built from 13 residues. Drawing the rest from reference TRBV30 and TRBJ2-7, the complete variable domain is SQTIHQWPATLVQPVGSPLSLECTVEGTSNPNLYWYRQAAGRGLQLLFYSVGIGQISSEVPQNLSASRPQDRQFILSSKKLLLSDSGFYLCAWSEGSPYEQYFGPGTRLTVT.

This sequence joins TRBV28 and TRBJ2-3; 13 bases are shared with TRBD2. CDR3 size: 17 residues. The ends lost 5 bases at V and 5 bases at J; junction bases unmatched: 10. The germline V gene encodes CDR1 MDHEN and CDR2 SYDVKM. Written as DNA, the CDR3 is TGTGCCAGCAGTCCCCCAGGACTAGCGGGGGATGGAGATACGCAGTATTTT. It translates to CASSPPGLAGDGDTQYF.

This chain uses TRBV6-6 with TRBJ2-1; perhaps TRBD2 as D (6 bases). Germline loops: CDR1 MNHNY, CDR2 SVGAGI (reference sequence). Trimming pared 2 bases from V and 7 bases from J, leaving 18 bases between. The CDR3 has 16 residues. The CDR3 coding sequence is TGTGCCAGCAGTTACGGTTCACTAGGGCGGGGAAATGAGCAGTTCTTC. Translating it yields CASSYGSLGRGNEQFF.

CDR3 DNA: TGTGCCAGCAGCTTAGTCAGGGGATGGGGAATGGGAACAGATACGCAGTATTTT. Translating it yields CASSLVRGWGMGTDTQYF. The chain carries TRBV7-2 and TRBJ2-3; D possibly corresponds to TRBD1 (6 bases). This CDR3 is 18 amino acids long. Germline CDR1 and CDR2: SGHTA and FQGNSA. V was cut by 1 base and J by 3 bases, with 20 bases left in between.

This chain uses TRBV5-1 with TRBJ2-1; 7 bases map to TRBD2. The ends lost 4 bases at V and 8 bases at J; junction bases unmatched: 9. The CDR3 spans 14 residues. Germline V lookup: CDR1 SGHRS, CDR2 YFSETQ. CDR3 sequence (DNA): TGCGCCAGCAGCGTAGAACTAGCGTTCGATGAGCAGTTCTTC. Translation gives CASSVELAFDEQFF.

J is TRBJ2-2 and V is TRBV5-1, with D hard to call. V was trimmed by 0 bases and J by 6 bases, leaving 12 bases between them. The CDR3 is 15 residues long. From germline, CDR1 is SGHRS and CDR2 YFSETQ. The DNA for the CDR3 is TGCGCCAGCAGCTTGGGTGAGGTAACCCCCGGGGAGCTGTTTTTT. Its protein product is CASSLGEVTPGELFF.